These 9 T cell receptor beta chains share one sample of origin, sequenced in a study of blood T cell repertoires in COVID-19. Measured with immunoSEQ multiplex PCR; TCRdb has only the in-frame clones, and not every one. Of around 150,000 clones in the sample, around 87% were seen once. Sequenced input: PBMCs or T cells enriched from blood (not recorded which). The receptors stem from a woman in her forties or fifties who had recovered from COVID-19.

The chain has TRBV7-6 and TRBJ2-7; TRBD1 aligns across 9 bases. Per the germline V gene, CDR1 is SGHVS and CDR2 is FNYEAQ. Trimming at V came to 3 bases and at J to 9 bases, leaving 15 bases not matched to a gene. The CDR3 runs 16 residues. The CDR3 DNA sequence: TGTGCCAGCAGCTTTGGGGAGGGACAGGGTGAGGTTGGGCAGTACTTC. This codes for CASSFGEGQGEVGQYF.

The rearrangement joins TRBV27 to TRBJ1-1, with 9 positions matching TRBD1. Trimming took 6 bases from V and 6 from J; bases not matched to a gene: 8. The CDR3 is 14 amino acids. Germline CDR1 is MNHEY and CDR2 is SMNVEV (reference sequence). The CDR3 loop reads CASRVPGQGSEAFF. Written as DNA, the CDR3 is TGTGCCAGCAGGGTTCCGGGACAGGGCTCTGAAGCTTTCTTT.

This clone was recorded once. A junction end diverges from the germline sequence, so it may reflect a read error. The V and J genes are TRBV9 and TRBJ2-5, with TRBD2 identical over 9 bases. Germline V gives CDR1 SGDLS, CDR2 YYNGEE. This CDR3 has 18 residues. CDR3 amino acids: CASSVGLAGSSYQESQYF. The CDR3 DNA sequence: TGTGCCAGCAGCGTGGGCCTAGCGGGGTCCTCGTACCAAGAGTCCCAGTACTTC.

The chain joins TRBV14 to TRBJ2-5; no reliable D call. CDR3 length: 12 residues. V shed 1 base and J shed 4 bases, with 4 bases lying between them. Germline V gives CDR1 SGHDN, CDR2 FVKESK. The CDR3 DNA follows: TGTGCCAGCAGCCAAGTCGGAGAGACCCAGTACTTC. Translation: CASSQVGETQYF.

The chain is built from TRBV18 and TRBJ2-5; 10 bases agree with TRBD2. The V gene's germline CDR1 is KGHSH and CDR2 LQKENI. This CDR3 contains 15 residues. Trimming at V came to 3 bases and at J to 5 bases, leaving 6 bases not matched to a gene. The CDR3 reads CASSPKRGGSETQYF. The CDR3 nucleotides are TGTGCCAGCTCACCGAAGCGGGGGGGATCCGAGACCCAGTACTTC.

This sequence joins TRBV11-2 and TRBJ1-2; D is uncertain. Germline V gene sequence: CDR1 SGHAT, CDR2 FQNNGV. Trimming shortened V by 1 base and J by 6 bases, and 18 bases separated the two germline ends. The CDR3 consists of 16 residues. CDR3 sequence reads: CASSLVAGGQFDGYTF. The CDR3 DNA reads TGTGCCAGCAGCTTAGTAGCGGGTGGGCAATTTGATGGCTACACCTTC.

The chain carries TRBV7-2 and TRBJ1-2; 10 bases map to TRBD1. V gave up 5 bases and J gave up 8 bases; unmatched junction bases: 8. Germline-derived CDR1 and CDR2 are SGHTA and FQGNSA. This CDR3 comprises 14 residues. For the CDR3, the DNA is TGTGCCAGCAGCGCCATTGACAGGGGGCGCGGCTACACCTTC. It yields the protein CASSAIDRGRGYTF.

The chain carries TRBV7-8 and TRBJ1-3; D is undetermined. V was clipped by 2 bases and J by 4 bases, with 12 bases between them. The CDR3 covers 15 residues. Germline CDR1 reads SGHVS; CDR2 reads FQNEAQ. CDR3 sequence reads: CASSLPGSLGNTIYF. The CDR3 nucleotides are TGTGCCAGCAGCTTACCGGGATCTCTGGGAAACACCATATATTTT.

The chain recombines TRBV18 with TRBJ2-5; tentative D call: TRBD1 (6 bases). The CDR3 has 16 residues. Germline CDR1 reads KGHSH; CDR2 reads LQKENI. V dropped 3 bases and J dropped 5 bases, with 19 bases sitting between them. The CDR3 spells CASSPGQGRQGETQYF. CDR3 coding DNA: TGTGCCAGCTCACCGGGCCAGGGGCGCCAAGGGGAGACCCAGTACTTC.